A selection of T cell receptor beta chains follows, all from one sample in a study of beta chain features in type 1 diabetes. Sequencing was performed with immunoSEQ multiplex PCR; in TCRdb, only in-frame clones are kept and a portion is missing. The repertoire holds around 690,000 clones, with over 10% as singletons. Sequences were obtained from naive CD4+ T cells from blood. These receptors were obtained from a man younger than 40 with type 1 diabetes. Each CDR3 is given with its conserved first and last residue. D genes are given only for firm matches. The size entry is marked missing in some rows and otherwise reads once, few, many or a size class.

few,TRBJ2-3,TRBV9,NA,CASSARVGTDTQYF,TGTGCCAGCAGCGCTAGAGTGGGCACAGATACGCAGTATTTT
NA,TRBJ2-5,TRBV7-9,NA,CASSSLADLGATQYF,TGTGCCAGCAGCTCCTTAGCGGACTTGGGGGCGACCCAGTACTTC
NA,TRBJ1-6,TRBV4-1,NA,CASSHREDIGPPLHF,TGCGCCAGCAGCCACCGAGAGGACATCGGTCCACCCCTCCACTTT
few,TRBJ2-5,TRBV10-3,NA,CAISEVFSGETQYF,TGTGCCATCAGTGAAGTTTTCTCCGGGGAGACCCAGTACTTC
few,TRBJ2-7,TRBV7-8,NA,CASSLVSGDTGSYEQYF,TGTGCCAGCAGCTTAGTCTCCGGGGACACCGGATCCTACGAGCAGTACTTC
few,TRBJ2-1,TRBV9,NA,CASSPSQFQRDEQFF,TGTGCCAGCAGCCCCAGCCAATTCCAGAGAGATGAGCAGTTCTTC
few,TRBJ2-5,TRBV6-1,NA,CASAPLPQGIETQYF,TGTGCCAGCGCCCCTTTGCCACAGGGAATTGAGACCCAGTACTTC
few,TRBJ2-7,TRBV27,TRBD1,CASSQRPRGTYEQYF,TGTGCCAGCAGTCAAAGGCCCAGGGGGACCTACGAGCAGTACTTC
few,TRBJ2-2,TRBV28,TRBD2,CASSLSGLAGSVGELFF,TGTGCCAGCAGTTTATCGGGTCTAGCGGGGAGTGTCGGGGAGCTGTTTTTT
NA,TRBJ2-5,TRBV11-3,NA,CASSLQVWETQYF,TGTGCCAGCAGCTTGCAAGTATGGGAGACCCAGTACTTC
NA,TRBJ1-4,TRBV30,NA,CAWSGNSNEKLFF,TGTGCCTGGAGTGGGAATTCGAATGAAAAACTGTTTTTT
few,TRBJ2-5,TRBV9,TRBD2,CASSVGVSGGETQYF,TGTGCCAGCAGCGTAGGTGTGAGCGGGGGTGAGACCCAGTACTTC
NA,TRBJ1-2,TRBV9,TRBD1,CASSPNGQAIYGYTF,TGTGCCAGCAGCCCCAATGGACAGGCGATATATGGCTACACCTTC
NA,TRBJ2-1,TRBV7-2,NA,CASSSDRLPIF,TGTGCCAGCAGCTCCGACAGACTGCCGATCTTC
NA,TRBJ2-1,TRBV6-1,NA,CASRGTEYNEQFF,TGTGCCAGCAGAGGCACGGAATACAACGAGCAGTTCTTC
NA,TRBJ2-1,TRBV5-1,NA,CASSIGTGHNEQFF,TGCGCCAGCAGCATTGGGACGGGGCACAATGAGCAGTTCTTC
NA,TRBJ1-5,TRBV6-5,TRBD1,CASSFDREGQPQHF,TGTGCCAGCAGTTTCGACAGGGAGGGACAGCCCCAGCATTTT
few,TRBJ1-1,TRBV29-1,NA,CSVRTSRSRTEAFF,TGCAGCGTGAGAACATCGAGGTCCCGAACTGAAGCTTTCTTT
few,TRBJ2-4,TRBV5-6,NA,CASSVVGQLAKNIQYF,TGTGCCAGCAGTGTTGTAGGGCAGCTAGCCAAAAACATTCAGTACTTC
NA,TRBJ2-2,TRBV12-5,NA,CASGFNTGELFF,TGTGCTAGTGGTTTTAACACCGGGGAGCTGTTTTTT
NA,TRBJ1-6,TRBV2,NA,CASSGGLLNSPLHF,TGTGCCAGCAGTGGGGGACTGCTTAATTCACCCCTCCACTTT
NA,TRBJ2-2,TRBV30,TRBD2,CAWRLAGVLNTGELFF,TGTGCCTGGAGACTAGCGGGGGTTCTGAACACCGGGGAGCTGTTTTTT
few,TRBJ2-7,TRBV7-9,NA,CASSPGVSEQYF,TGTGCCAGCAGCCCCGGTGTCTCCGAGCAGTACTTC
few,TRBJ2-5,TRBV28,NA,CASGQLRRPRETQYF,TGTGCCAGCGGACAACTCAGGCGCCCTAGGGAGACCCAGTACTTC
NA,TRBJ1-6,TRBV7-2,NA,CASSFGWEGTPLHF,TGTGCCAGCAGCTTCGGCTGGGAAGGGACACCCCTCCACTTT
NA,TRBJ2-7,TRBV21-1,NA,CASSKSDRTGLSASYEQYF,TGTGCCAGCAGCAAATCCGACCGTACTGGACTGTCGGCATCCTACGAGCAGTACTTC
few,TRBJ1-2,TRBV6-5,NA,CASRRTTGSYGYTF,TGTGCCAGCAGACGTACGACAGGATCCTATGGCTACACCTTC
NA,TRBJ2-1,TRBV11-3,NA,CASSLGSRDEQFF,TGTGCCAGCAGCTTAGGAAGCAGGGATGAGCAGTTCTTC
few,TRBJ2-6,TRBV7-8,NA,CASSFQSPIGGANVLTF,TGTGCCAGCAGCTTTCAGAGTCCCATTGGTGGGGCCAACGTCCTGACTTTC
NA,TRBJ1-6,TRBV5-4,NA,CASSSLGQLGSPLHF,TGTGCCAGCAGCTCTCTCGGACAGCTAGGATCACCCCTCCACTTT
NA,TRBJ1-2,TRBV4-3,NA,CASSLGAGSINYGYTF,TGCGCCAGCAGCCTCGGTGCAGGGTCGATTAACTATGGCTACACCTTC
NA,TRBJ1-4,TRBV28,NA,CASNRQDASNEKLFF,TGTGCCAGCAACCGCCAGGACGCCTCTAATGAAAAACTGTTTTTT
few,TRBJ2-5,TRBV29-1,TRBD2,CSVVGAGGTETQYF,TGCAGCGTTGTAGGAGCGGGGGGGACTGAGACCCAGTACTTC
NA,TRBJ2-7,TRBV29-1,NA,CSVEMGSSSYEQYF,TGCAGCGTCGAAATGGGGTCCAGCTCCTACGAGCAGTACTTC
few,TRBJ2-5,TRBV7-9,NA,CASSLDIQETQYF,TGTGCCAGCAGCTTAGACATCCAAGAGACCCAGTACTTC
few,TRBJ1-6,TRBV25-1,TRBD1,CASSDQGGNSPLHF,TGTGCCAGCAGTGACCAGGGGGGAAATTCACCCCTCCACTTT
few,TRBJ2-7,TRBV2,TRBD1,CASSEFRGRQYF,TGTGCCAGCAGTGAGTTCAGGGGGCGGCAGTACTTC
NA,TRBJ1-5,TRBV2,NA,CASSVTGSGNQPQHF,TGTGCCAGCAGCGTAACAGGGTCGGGCAATCAGCCCCAGCATTTT
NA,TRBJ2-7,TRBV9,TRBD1,CASSPHSPGQPYEQYF,TGTGCCAGCAGCCCTCATAGTCCGGGACAGCCGTACGAGCAGTACTTC
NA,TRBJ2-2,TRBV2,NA,CASSKTATGELFF,TGTGCCAGCAGCAAAACAGCCACCGGGGAGCTGTTTTTT
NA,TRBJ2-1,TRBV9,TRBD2,CASSGGLAQYNEQFF,TGTGCCAGCAGCGGAGGACTAGCGCAATACAATGAGCAGTTCTTC
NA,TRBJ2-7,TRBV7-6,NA,CASSPTPGGISYEQYF,TGTGCCAGCAGCCCGACACCCGGGGGCATCTCCTACGAGCAGTACTTC
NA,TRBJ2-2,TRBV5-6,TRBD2,CASSHFGLATNTGELFF,TGTGCCAGCAGTCACTTCGGACTAGCCACGAACACCGGGGAGCTGTTTTTT
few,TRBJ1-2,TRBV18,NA,CASSPVAGRDGYTF,TGTGCCAGCTCGCCCGTCGCAGGGCGCGACGGCTACACCTTC
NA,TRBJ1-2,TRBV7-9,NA,CASSFDSYYGYTF,TGTGCCAGCAGCTTCGACAGCTACTATGGCTACACCTTC
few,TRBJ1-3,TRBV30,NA,CAWSVTDGNTIYF,TGTGCCTGGAGTGTTACCGATGGAAACACCATATATTTT
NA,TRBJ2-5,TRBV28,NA,CASSLGAEETQYF,TGTGCCAGCAGTTTGGGGGCAGAAGAGACCCAGTACTTC
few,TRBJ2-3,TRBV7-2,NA,CASSRVTDTQYF,TGTGCCAGCAGCCGAGTCACAGATACGCAGTATTTT
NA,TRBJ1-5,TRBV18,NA,CASSLNAGQTNQPQHF,TGTGCCAGCTCACTTAATGCGGGGCAGACTAATCAGCCCCAGCATTTT
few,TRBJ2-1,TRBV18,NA,CASSGGRGNEQFF,TGTGCCAGCTCAGGAGGACGGGGGAATGAGCAGTTCTTC
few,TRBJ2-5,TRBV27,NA,CASSRTGTYQETQYF,TGTGCCAGCAGTCGTACCGGGACTTACCAAGAGACCCAGTACTTC
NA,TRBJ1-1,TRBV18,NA,CASSPRFPSQAFF,TGTGCCAGCTCACCACGTTTCCCGAGCCAAGCTTTCTTT
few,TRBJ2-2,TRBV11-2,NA,CASTGTTNTGELFF,TGTGCCAGTACCGGGACAACGAACACCGGGGAGCTGTTTTTT
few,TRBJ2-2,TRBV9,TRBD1,CASSTGGFPTGELFF,TGTGCCAGCAGCACAGGGGGCTTTCCCACCGGGGAGCTGTTTTTT
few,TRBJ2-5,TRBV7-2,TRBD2,CASKGGGQETQYF,TGTGCCAGCAAGGGCGGGGGCCAAGAGACCCAGTACTTC
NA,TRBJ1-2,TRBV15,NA,CATSINRGQEGGYTF,TGTGCCACCAGCATCAACCGGGGCCAAGAGGGTGGCTACACCTTC
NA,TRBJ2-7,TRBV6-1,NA,CASSEARGYEQYF,TGTGCCAGCAGTGAAGCGCGGGGTTACGAGCAGTACTTC